Presented here are 15 T cell receptor beta chains from one specimen sequenced in a study of blood T cell repertoires in COVID-19. Data came from immunoSEQ multiplex PCR; TCRdb stores just in-frame clones and leaves some out. The sample carries 200,000 to 300,000 clones, about 89% recorded once. Sequencing was performed on peripheral blood. These receptors all come from a woman between 35 and 50 years old who had recovered from COVID-19.

This chain uses TRBV6-1 with TRBJ2-7; D unresolved. V was clipped by 1 base and J by 3 bases, with 10 bases between them. This CDR3 has 14 residues. CDR1 MNHNS and CDR2 SASEGT come from the germline V gene. CDR3 nucleotide sequence: TGTGCCAGCAGTGAAGAAGCATCCTACTACGAGCAGTACTTC. It translates to CASSEEASYYEQYF.

The rearrangement links TRBV6-5 to TRBJ1-2, with unresolved D. The CDR3 has 14 amino acids. In germline, CDR1 is MNHEY, CDR2 SVGAGI. Trimming removed 7 bases at V and 4 bases at J, with 16 bases between. CDR3: CASTPREGLYGYTF. The CDR3 region has the DNA TGTGCCAGCACCCCCCGGGAGGGCCTCTATGGCTACACCTTC.

The chain recombines TRBV7-9 with TRBJ2-5; no definite D call. Germline V gene lookup returns CDR1 SEHNR and CDR2 FQNEAQ (reference sequence). V lost 5 bases and J lost 0, with 10 bases in between. The length of the CDR3 is 14 residues. Here the CDR3 DNA reads TGTGCCAGCAGCCCGCCGAGGTACCAAGAGACCCAGTACTTC. Translating gives CASSPPRYQETQYF.

The V call is TRBV3-1 (or the pseudogene TRBV3-2), the J call TRBJ1-2; 10 bases are a match to TRBD1. The CDR3 contains 14 residues. Germline V gene lookup returns CDR1 LGHDT and CDR2 YNNKEL (reference sequence). V gave up 2 bases and J gave up 6 bases; unmatched junction bases: 3. The CDR3, as DNA: TGTGCCAGCAGCCAATTGGGACAGGGGAATGGCTACACCTTC. Its protein is CASSQLGQGNGYTF.

The chain joins TRBV6-2 or TRBV6-3 to TRBJ2-2; 10 bases map to TRBD1. This CDR3 is built from 15 residues. Germline V gene sequence: CDR1 MNHEY, CDR2 SVGEGT. Losses at the gene ends were 5 bases for V and 4 bases for J; bases not matched to a gene: 4. The CDR3 here is CASSDRGRSTGELFF. CDR3 coding DNA: TGTGCCAGCAGTGACAGGGGGCGCAGCACCGGGGAGCTGTTTTTT.

V is TRBV9 and J is TRBJ1-1; 9 bases agree with TRBD1. The CDR3 is 18 amino acids. V lost 4 bases to trimming and J lost 0 bases; unmatched junction nucleotides: 13. The germline V gene encodes CDR1 SGDLS and CDR2 YYNGEE. In DNA, the CDR3 is TGTGCCAGCAGCCCGACCGGACAGGGGAGGTCCTTGAACACTGAAGCTTTCTTT. The encoded protein is CASSPTGQGRSLNTEAFF.

This clone is a singleton in its sample. The chain has TRBV5-6 and TRBJ2-2; TRBD1 matches at 9 bases. V lost 3 bases and J lost 3; bases outside the gene matches: 9. The CDR3 runs 17 residues. CDR1 and CDR2 (germline): SGHDT, YYEEEE. This chain's CDR3 is CASSYRPGTGYTGELFF. The CDR3 DNA follows: TGTGCCAGCAGCTATCGCCCAGGGACAGGGTACACCGGGGAGCTGTTTTTT.

V is TRBV19 and J is TRBJ2-7; D possibly corresponds to TRBD2 (6 bases). The CDR3 has 14 amino acids. From germline, CDR1 is LNHDA and CDR2 SQIVND (reference sequence). Trimming pared 5 bases from V and 2 bases from J, leaving 13 bases between. CDR3 nucleotide sequence: TGTGCCAGTAGTCCGTGGAGGGCTCCCTACGAGCAGTACTTC. It yields the protein CASSPWRAPYEQYF.

This clone has ten or more counts. The chain carries TRBV5-6 and TRBJ2-2; possible D gene TRBD1, 5 bases. This CDR3 comprises 16 residues. In germline, CDR1 is SGHDT, CDR2 YYEEEE. V gave up 2 bases and J gave up 1 base, with 12 bases separating them. The CDR3: CASSLQTALNTGELFF. The DNA for the CDR3 is TGTGCCAGCAGCTTACAGACAGCCCTGAACACCGGGGAGCTGTTTTTT.

Worth noting for this clone: Other DNA variants within this sample encode the same CDR3. This chain uses TRBV9 with TRBJ1-6; no clear D gene. There are 16 residues in the CDR3. The V gene lost 0 bases and the J gene lost 0 bases, with 7 bases spanning the gap. Germline V gives CDR1 SGDLS, CDR2 YYNGEE. In nucleotides, the CDR3 is TGTGCCAGCAGCGTAGGAGGGAGCTCCTATAATTCACCCCTCCACTTT. Residues: CASSVGGSSYNSPLHF.

The V call is TRBV18, the J call TRBJ1-6, with 7 bases identical to TRBD1. The CDR3 has 14 amino acids. CDR1 and CDR2 from the germline V gene are KGHSH and LQKENI. V shed 5 bases, J shed 4 bases, and the junction held 2 bases outside the gene matches. CDR3 in amino acids: CASSSGQYNSPLHF. In DNA, the CDR3 is TGTGCCAGCTCATCGGGACAGTATAATTCACCCCTCCACTTT.

In DNA, the CDR3 is TGTGCCAGCAGCCAAGATGGACAGCTACATAACTATGGCTACACCTTC. It translates to CASSQDGQLHNYGYTF. The chain carries TRBV3-1 (or the pseudogene TRBV3-2) and TRBJ1-2; D is possibly TRBD1 (6 bases). V was pared by 0 bases and J by 1 base, with 12 bases between. The CDR3 is 16 amino acids. The germline V gene has CDR1 LGHDT and CDR2 YNNKEL (reference sequence).

This clone is a singleton in its sample. The rearrangement links TRBV2 to TRBJ1-1; possible D gene TRBD1, 5 bases. The length of the CDR3 is 14 residues. Trimming removed 0 bases from V and 6 bases from J, with 11 bases in between. Germline CDR1 reads SNHLY; CDR2 reads FYNNEI. In DNA, the CDR3 is TGTGCCAGCAGTGAAGCGAGACAGATCGCTGAAGCTTTCTTT. As protein: CASSEARQIAEAFF.

The chain recombines TRBV5-1 with TRBJ1-1; 9 bases are a match to TRBD1. The junction had 18 bases not matched to a gene; V was cut back by 2 bases and J by 4 bases. This CDR3 region has 19 residues. Germline CDR1 SGHRS, CDR2 YFSETQ. In nucleotides, the CDR3 is TGCGCCAGCAGCTTCCGGGACAGGGTAGGTCTGTCCATGAGCACTGAAGCTTTCTTT. Protein sequence: CASSFRDRVGLSMSTEAFF.

The chain carries TRBV9 and TRBJ1-2; D gene uncertain. CDR3 length: 14 residues. From germline, CDR1 is SGDLS and CDR2 YYNGEE. The V end lost 0 bases, the J end lost 3 bases, and 9 bases lay between the germline ends. The CDR3 here is CASSVGDKDYGYTF. In DNA, the CDR3 is TGTGCCAGCAGCGTAGGTGACAAGGACTATGGCTACACCTTC.